The 25 T cell receptor beta chains given below trace back to one sample, sequenced in a study of cytomegalovirus exposure and HLA in healthy donors. PCR used 60 Vbeta primers and 13 Jbeta primers. Produced via immunoSEQ multiplex PCR; TCRdb's table is partial and in-frame only. The sample has around 100,000 clones, roughly 69% seen once; the top ten hold more than 2%. The sequenced sample was PBMCs. The source of these receptors is a middle-aged man in good health and CMV-seropositive.

The V call is TRBV5-1, the J call TRBJ2-4, with a tentative D call TRBD2 (5 bases). In germline, CDR1 is SGHRS, CDR2 YFSETQ. The length of the CDR3 is 16 residues. Trimming left V 3 bases short and J 1 base short, with 14 bases between. Here the CDR3 reads CASSSEGSPAKNIQYF. Here the CDR3 DNA reads TGCGCCAGCAGCTCTGAGGGTAGCCCGGCCAAAAACATTCAGTACTTC.

The chain uses TRBV5-6 and TRBJ2-6; 7 nucleotides line up with TRBD1. Losses at the gene ends were 1 base for V and 6 bases for J; bases not matched to a gene: 7. The CDR3 contains 16 residues. CDR1 SGHDT and CDR2 YYEEEE come from the germline V gene. Here the CDR3 reads CASSLSTGVLANVLTF. The CDR3 DNA sequence: TGTGCCAGCAGCTTGTCCACAGGGGTGTTGGCCAACGTCCTGACTTTC. The full variable domain, rest sourced from reference TRBV5-6 and TRBJ2-6, is DAGVTQSPTHLIKTRGQQVTLRCSPKSGHDTVSWYQQALGQGPQFIFQYYEEEERQRGNFPDRFSGHQFPNYSSELNVNALLLGDSALYLCASSLSTGVLANVLTFGAGSRLTVL.

The chain joins TRBV15 to TRBJ2-5, with D tentatively TRBD1 (6 bases). Germline CDR1 is LNHNV and CDR2 is YYDKDF (reference sequence). CDR3 length equals 16 residues. Trimming stripped 2 bases from V and 2 bases from J, with 15 bases between. The DNA for the CDR3 is TGTGCCACCAGCAGATCAACTGGACAGACGCAAGAGACCCAGTACTTC. Residues: CATSRSTGQTQETQYF.

The genes are TRBV5-6 and TRBJ2-1; 11 positions match TRBD1. This CDR3 region has 16 residues. The germline gives CDR1 SGHDT, CDR2 YYEEEE. V dropped 4 bases and J dropped 6; count of bases not matched to a gene: 9. CDR3 coding DNA: TGTGCCAGCAGCCTACCGGGACAGGGGGTTCGCAATGAGCAGTTCTTC. This codes for CASSLPGQGVRNEQFF.

The J gene is TRBJ1-5, the V gene TRBV7-2, with D tentatively TRBD1 (6 bases). The CDR3 has 14 amino acids. Trimming removed 4 bases at V and 5 bases at J, with 12 bases between. Germline CDR1 reads SGHTA; CDR2 reads FQGNSA. CDR3 region: CASSSRQVDQPQHF. The CDR3, as DNA: TGTGCCAGCAGCTCCCGACAGGTGGATCAGCCCCAGCATTTT.

This chain uses TRBV18 with TRBJ2-7; possible D gene TRBD1, 5 bases. Per the germline V gene, CDR1 is KGHSH and CDR2 is LQKENI. The CDR3 is made up of 12 amino acids. Deletions cut 3 bases from V and 5 bases from J, with 8 bases between. The CDR3 DNA follows: TGTGCCAGCTCACCCCAGGGCCACGAGCAGTACTTC. Protein sequence: CASSPQGHEQYF. The whole variable domain, remainder taken from reference TRBV18 and TRBJ2-7, is NAGVMQNPRHLVRRRGQEARLRCSPMKGHSHVYWYRQLPEEGLKFMVYLQKENIIDESGMPKERFSAEFPKEGPSILRIQQVVRGDSAAYFCASSPQGHEQYFGPGTRLTVT.

This clone has only a few counts. The sample holds other DNA sequences that translate to the same CDR3. The J gene is TRBJ2-2, the V gene TRBV4-1; tentative D call: TRBD1 (5 bases). CDR1 is MGHRA, CDR2 YSYEKL, per germline. Deletions cut 1 base from V and 9 bases from J, with 6 bases between. CDR3 length: 12 amino acids. CDR3 amino acids: CASSQGGRELFF. The CDR3 coding sequence is TGCGCCAGCAGCCAAGGGGGCCGGGAGCTGTTTTTT.

This chain uses TRBV11-1 with TRBJ1-2; 8 positions match TRBD1. Germline V gives CDR1 SGHAT, CDR2 FQDESV (reference sequence). V was pared by 5 bases and J by 7 bases, with 6 bases of the junction left unmatched. The CDR3 spans 13 residues. This chain's CDR3 is CASSLTGEGGYTF. CDR3 DNA: TGTGCCAGCAGCCTGACAGGGGAAGGTGGCTACACCTTC.

V usage is TRBV27 and J usage is TRBJ2-7; unclear D gene. Trimming cost V 4 bases and J 3 bases, with 7 bases left between them. This CDR3 has 12 residues. Germline CDR1 and CDR2: MNHEY and SMNVEV (reference sequence). This CDR3 reads CASSSQNYEQYF. The CDR3 region has the DNA TGTGCCAGCAGTTCCCAAAACTACGAGCAGTACTTC.

The rearrangement uses TRBV18 and TRBJ2-6, with a possible D match to TRBD2 (5 bases). From germline, CDR1 is KGHSH and CDR2 LQKENI. The CDR3 length is 18 residues. Trimming took off 1 base at V and 0 bases at J, with 13 bases between the two ends. CDR3 sequence: CASSPQTPSYSGANVLTF. CDR3 bases: TGTGCCAGCTCACCACAGACACCTAGCTACTCTGGGGCCAACGTCCTGACTTTC.

V is TRBV30 and J is TRBJ2-2, with 9 bases identical to TRBD2. This CDR3 comprises 17 residues. V lost 7 bases and J lost 4; bases outside the gene matches: 16. CDR1 is GTSNPN and CDR2 is SVGIG in the germline V gene (reference sequence). In DNA, the CDR3 is TGTGCCTCCCAAAAGTCCGAGGGCGGGAGGGCCACCGGGGAGCTGTTTTTT. It encodes CASQKSEGGRATGELFF.

The chain is built from TRBV12-5 and TRBJ2-7, with D uncertain. The ends were cut back, 0 bases at V and 0 bases at J, with 12 bases in the middle. The V gene's germline CDR1 is LGHNT and CDR2 FRNRAP. This CDR3 contains 16 residues. The CDR3 loop reads CASGLVLGLPSYEQYF. Written as DNA, the CDR3 is TGTGCTAGTGGTTTGGTACTTGGGCTACCCTCCTACGAGCAGTACTTC.

V is TRBV7-8 and J is TRBJ2-6, with 8 bases lining up with TRBD2. CDR3 length: 16 amino acids. The V segment lost 6 bases and the J segment 3 bases; nucleotides outside the gene matches: 7. Germline V CDR1 and CDR2: SGHVS, FQNEAQ. This chain's CDR3 is CASRQREILGANVLTF. CDR3 bases: TGTGCCAGCAGGCAGCGGGAGATACTTGGGGCCAACGTCCTGACTTTC.

This rearrangement joins TRBV19 to TRBJ2-2; 11 bases line up with TRBD2. The ends lost 5 bases at V and 5 bases at J; junction bases unmatched: 16. This CDR3 has 19 amino acids. From germline, CDR1 is LNHDA and CDR2 SQIVND (reference sequence). Here the CDR3 DNA reads TGTGCCAGTAGTCCCCCATGGGGTAGCGGGAGGGCCAGGACCGGGGAGCTGTTTTTT. Protein: CASSPPWGSGRARTGELFF.

The sample holds a few counts of this clone. CDR3 residues: CASSPIWSPRGYTF. In DNA, the CDR3 is TGCGCCAGCAGCCCGATTTGGTCCCCCCGGGGCTACACCTTC. The rearrangement uses TRBV4-1 and TRBJ1-2; no firm D call. Germline V gives CDR1 MGHRA, CDR2 YSYEKL. The CDR3 length is 14 residues. The germline V and J ends were trimmed by 4 bases and 8 bases, with 17 bases remaining between them.

This clone showed up just a few times. V is TRBV7-2 and J is TRBJ1-3; D is ambiguous. Germline-derived CDR1 and CDR2 are SGHTA and FQGNSA. This CDR3 contains 18 residues. V lost 6 bases to trimming and J lost 0 bases, with 21 bases between them. The CDR3: CASSFTSSWADSGNTIYF. CDR3 sequence (DNA): TGTGCCAGCAGTTTCACCTCCTCCTGGGCAGACTCTGGAAACACCATATATTTT.

V usage is TRBV30 and J usage is TRBJ2-2; D unclear. CDR1 and CDR2 (germline): GTSNPN, SVGIG (reference sequence). The V end lost 2 bases, the J end lost 2 bases, and 9 bases lay between the germline ends. This CDR3 is 14 amino acids long. CDR3 in amino acids: CAWSNSRNTGELFF. The CDR3 region has the DNA TGTGCCTGGAGTAACAGCCGAAACACCGGGGAGCTGTTTTTT.

The CDR3 DNA is TGTGCCAGCAGTGAAGAGGACAGTAGGGGGCTGGGCGAAAAACTGTTTTTT. This codes for CASSEEDSRGLGEKLFF. The J gene is TRBJ1-4, the V gene TRBV6-1; 7 bases line up with TRBD1. The CDR3 covers 17 residues. Losses at the gene ends were 1 base for V and 8 bases for J; bases not matched to a gene: 13. From germline, CDR1 is MNHNS and CDR2 SASEGT.

This clone has a handful of counts. The rearrangement uses TRBV4-1 and TRBJ1-4, with D possibly being TRBD1 (6 bases). Germline V gene data show CDR1 as MGHRA and CDR2 as YSYEKL. Trimming removed 1 base at V and 6 bases at J, with 9 bases between. The CDR3 runs 14 residues. The CDR3 is CASSQGQGYEKLFF. CDR3 DNA: TGCGCCAGCAGCCAAGGGCAGGGGTATGAAAAACTGTTTTTT.

This clone showed up just a few times. J is TRBJ2-1 and V is TRBV9; no clear D. This CDR3 is built from 11 residues. Trimming removed 1 base at V and 8 bases at J, with 4 bases between. The germline CDR1 and CDR2 sequences are SGDLS and YYNGEE. The CDR3 protein is CASSVSDEQFF. The CDR3 bases are TGTGCCAGCAGCGTATCAGATGAGCAGTTCTTC.

The J gene is TRBJ2-7, the V gene TRBV6-1, with D tentatively TRBD2 (6 bases). V was pared by 8 bases and J by 0 bases, with 14 bases between. Germline V gene sequence: CDR1 MNHNS, CDR2 SASEGT. This CDR3 is built from 14 residues. CDR3 loop: CASQPAGSSYEQYF. The CDR3 nucleotides are TGTGCCAGCCAGCCGGCGGGAAGCTCCTACGAGCAGTACTTC.

This clone was counted between two and nine times. The chain couples TRBV6-1 to TRBJ2-7; TRBD1 agrees at 11 bases. Germline trimming cut 3 bases from V and 3 bases from J; bases unmatched to any gene: 4. Germline V CDR1 and CDR2: MNHNS, SASEGT. This CDR3 comprises 15 residues. CDR3 loop: CASSDGDRGYYEQYF. CDR3 in DNA: TGTGCCAGCAGTGATGGGGACAGGGGGTACTACGAGCAGTACTTC.

This clone was seen just once. The rearrangement joins TRBV2 to TRBJ1-5; D might be TRBD1 (6 bases). Trimming left V 5 bases short and J 0 bases short, with 11 bases between. The CDR3 is 15 residues long. The germline gives CDR1 SNHLY, CDR2 FYNNEI. CDR3 loop: CASSLDRFSNQPQHF. CDR3 nucleotide sequence: TGTGCCAGCAGTCTTGACAGGTTTAGCAATCAGCCCCAGCATTTT.

The genes are TRBV14 and TRBJ2-1, with D possibly matching TRBD1 (6 bases). CDR1 is SGHDN and CDR2 is FVKESK in the germline V gene. The ends were cut back, 4 bases at V and 10 bases at J, with 14 bases in the middle. CDR3 size: 13 residues. CDR3 amino acids: CASSLGQHNEQFF. For the CDR3, the DNA is TGTGCCAGCAGCCTCGGACAGCATAACGAGCAGTTCTTC.

The V gene is TRBV5-6, the J gene TRBJ2-1, with D possibly TRBD1 on 5 matching bases. CDR1 SGHDT and CDR2 YYEEEE come from the germline V gene. The CDR3 covers 15 residues. Between the trimmed V and J ends, which lost 2 bases and 4 bases, there was a span of 13 bases. CDR3 nucleotides: TGTGCCAGCAGCTTCGACAGAAAACAGTACAATGAGCAGTTCTTC. As protein: CASSFDRKQYNEQFF.